Shown below are 25 T cell receptor beta chains from a single sample sequenced in a study of blood T cells in healthy people across ages. PCR was performed a second time for about 7 to 12 cycles using a sample-barcoded 5' primer and a J-beta primer mix. TCRdb reprocessed the 5' RACE reads with MiXCR, giving one entry per CDR3 protein. The data contain 500,000 to 600,000 distinct CDR3 sequences, about 26% of them singletons. What was sequenced was blood. The receptors shown here come from a woman aged 70 to 79 in good health.

The chain combines TRBV5-1 with TRBJ2-1; D gene ambiguous. Germline assignment: CDR1 SGHRS and CDR2 YFSETQ. V was pared by 4 bases and J by 3 bases, with 14 bases between. The CDR3 covers 15 residues. The CDR3 region is CASSPFYDGYNEQFF. DNA of the CDR3: TGCGCCAGCAGCCCATTTTATGACGGCTACAATGAGCAGTTCTTC.

This clonotype was detected many times. The chain joins TRBV5-1 to TRBJ2-5; D unclear. The germline V and J ends were trimmed by 0 bases and 2 bases, with 17 bases remaining between them. The CDR3 totals 17 residues. The germline V gene encodes CDR1 SGHRS and CDR2 YFSETQ. DNA of the CDR3: TGCGCCAGCAGCTTGGCGGGCTTCTCTAGTGATCAAGAGACCCAGTACTTC. This encodes CASSLAGFSSDQETQYF.

This clonotype was counted between two and nine times. V and J are TRBV12-3 or TRBV12-4 and TRBJ1-6; 8 bases map to TRBD1. The CDR3 extends over 15 amino acids. V lost 1 base and J lost 10; bases outside the gene matches: 6. The CDR3 nucleotides read TGTGCCAGCAGTTTAGGACAGGGGCAGGGGTCACCCCTCCACTTT. Its protein is CASSLGQGQGSPLHF.

The chain recombines TRBV30 with TRBJ2-2, with D uncertain. V lost 4 bases to trimming and J lost 6 bases, with 12 bases between them. There are 13 residues in the CDR3. Germline loops: CDR1 GTSNPN, CDR2 SVGIG (reference sequence). The CDR3 DNA sequence: TGTGCCTGGACTAATCTCCCGGCCGGGGAGCTGTTTTTT. This sequence encodes CAWTNLPAGELFF.

V and J are TRBV7-9 and TRBJ2-5; D uncertain. V lost 2 bases to trimming and J lost 5 bases, with 12 bases between them. CDR1 SEHNR and CDR2 FQNEAQ come from the germline V gene (reference sequence). The CDR3 has 14 amino acids. The CDR3 sequence: CASSLTELGETQYF. The CDR3 coding sequence is TGTGCCAGCAGCTTAACGGAATTGGGGGAGACCCAGTACTTC. The full variable domain, with the rest looked up from reference TRBV7-9 and TRBJ2-5, is DTGVSQNPRHKITKRGQNVTFRCDPISEHNRLYWYRQTLGQGPEFLTYFQNEAQLEKSRLLSDRFSAERPKGSFSTLEIQRTEQGDSAMYLCASSLTELGETQYFGPGTRLLVL.

V usage is TRBV28 and J usage is TRBJ2-7; maybe TRBD1 (6 bases). The germline gives CDR1 MDHEN, CDR2 SYDVKM. The CDR3 runs 12 residues. V was shortened by 5 bases and J by 5 bases, with 10 bases between the two germline ends. The CDR3 nucleotides read TGTGCCAGCAGTGCGCACAGGGACGAGCAGTACTTC. Amino acid sequence: CASSAHRDEQYF.

In the case of this clonotype: A much larger clonotype is one base distant, so this may be a read error. V usage is TRBV10-3 and J usage is TRBJ2-5; no firm D call. The length of the CDR3 is 15 residues. Germline CDR1 and CDR2: ENHRY and SYGVKD. CDR3 coding DNA: TGTGCCATCGGTGAGTCTACCCTCCAAGCGGAGACCCAGTACTTC. This encodes CAIGESTLQAETQYF.

This chain links TRBV12-3 or TRBV12-4 with TRBJ1-3; no clear D. Trimming removed 2 bases from V and 6 bases from J, with 8 bases in between. This CDR3 comprises 13 residues. This CDR3 reads CASSLSFVNTIYF. In nucleotides, the CDR3 is TGTGCCAGCAGTTTATCCTTCGTAAACACCATATATTTT.

The chain employs TRBV20-1 and TRBJ1-2, with 7 bases identical to TRBD1. The CDR3 is 13 residues long. V trimming: 0 bases; J trimming: 11 bases; junction bases outside the gene matches: 9. The germline V gene encodes CDR1 DFQATT and CDR2 SNEGSKA (reference sequence). CDR3 nucleotide sequence: TGCAGTGCTAGAGATGGGACAGTGAGGTTTTACACCTTC. Translation: CSARDGTVRFYTF.

This clonotype came up a few times. The chain combines TRBV7-8 with TRBJ1-1; no definite D call. The CDR3 is 13 amino acids. V dropped 1 base and J dropped 4 bases, with 7 bases sitting between them. CDR1 SGHVS and CDR2 FQNEAQ come from the germline V gene. As DNA, the CDR3 is TGTGCCAGCAGCTTAGACAGTCTCACTGAAGCTTTCTTT. It translates to CASSLDSLTEAFF.

This rearrangement joins TRBV27 to TRBJ2-5; the D gene is possibly TRBD2 (6 bases). The J call may be incorrect, as the DNA end agrees better with TRBJ2-7. The germline CDR1 and CDR2 sequences are MNHEY and SMNVEV (reference sequence). This CDR3 spans 16 amino acids. In DNA form, the CDR3 reads TGTGCCAGTAGGACTTTCGCCACTCCGGGACTCTACGAGCAGTACTTC. Its translation: CASRTFATPGLYEQYF.

V usage is TRBV18 and J usage is TRBJ2-7; no definite D call. The CDR3 runs 16 residues. CDR1 KGHSH and CDR2 LQKENI come from the germline V gene. V was shortened by 1 base and J by 6 bases, with 19 bases between the two germline ends. CDR3 in amino acids: CASSPLPSETTLEQYF. CDR3 in DNA: TGTGCCAGCTCACCACTCCCGTCCGAGACAACTCTCGAGCAGTACTTC. The complete variable domain, with remaining parts taken from reference TRBV18 and TRBJ2-7, reads NAGVMQNPRHLVRRRGQEARLRCSPMKGHSHVYWYRQLPEEGLKFMVYLQKENIIDESGMPKERFSAEFPKEGPSILRIQQVVRGDSAAYFCASSPLPSETTLEQYFGPGTRLTVT.

The chain couples TRBV20-1 to TRBJ2-5; D unclear. The CDR3 has 13 residues. Germline CDR1 is DFQATT and CDR2 is SNEGSKA (reference sequence). The V and J ends lost 6 bases and 4 bases respectively, with 15 bases between them. This chain's CDR3 is CSARQTDLETQYF. In nucleotides, the CDR3 is TGCAGTGCCAGACAAACAGACCTAGAGACCCAGTACTTC.

A few counts support this clonotype. CDR3 sequence: CSARGTGGFRASPLHF. The DNA of the CDR3 is TGCAGTGCTAGGGGGACAGGGGGCTTTAGGGCTTCACCCCTCCACTTT. The chain couples TRBV20-1 to TRBJ1-6; the match to TRBD1 covers 12 bases. Germline-derived CDR1 and CDR2 are DFQATT and SNEGSKA (reference sequence). The CDR3 runs to 16 residues. V lost 3 bases to trimming and J lost 9 bases; unmatched junction nucleotides: 9.

This clonotype appeared a few times. The rearrangement links TRBV5-1 to TRBJ1-1; D not resolved. Germline V gene lookup returns CDR1 SGHRS and CDR2 YFSETQ. This CDR3 has 14 residues. Trimming stripped 6 bases from V and 1 base from J, with 13 bases between. The DNA of the CDR3 is TGCGCCAGCACCACCCGTGTCGGGAACACTGAAGCTTTCTTT. Its protein is CASTTRVGNTEAFF.

This clonotype was recorded a few times. This chain connects TRBV6-2 or TRBV6-3 to TRBJ1-5; D gene ambiguous. V shed 0 bases and J shed 6 bases, with 9 bases lying between them. This CDR3 has 14 amino acids. Germline assignment: CDR1 MNHEY and CDR2 SVGEGT. CDR3 nucleotides: TGTGCCAGCAGTTACTCAAGATACGGTCAGCCCCAGCATTTT. This gives the protein CASSYSRYGQPQHF.

This chain joins TRBV9 and TRBJ2-1, with TRBD2 identical over 8 bases. The CDR3 is 16 amino acids. Trimming removed 3 bases from V and 3 bases from J; junction bases left unmatched: 8. Germline CDR1 reads SGDLS; CDR2 reads YYNGEE. The chain's CDR3 is CASSEVAGLIYNEQFF. The DNA for the CDR3 is TGTGCCAGCAGCGAAGTAGCGGGGCTGATCTACAATGAGCAGTTCTTC. Drawing the rest from reference TRBV9 and TRBJ2-1, the complete variable domain is DSGVTQTPKHLITATGQRVTLRCSPRSGDLSVYWYQQSLDQGLQFLIQYYNGEERAKGNILERFSAQQFPDLHSELNLSSLELGDSALYFCASSEVAGLIYNEQFFGPGTRLTVL.

This chain links TRBV6-5 with TRBJ2-3, with no clear D. CDR1 MNHEY and CDR2 SVGAGI come from the germline V gene. The CDR3 spans 12 residues. The germline V and J ends were trimmed by 8 bases and 5 bases, with 11 bases remaining between them. CDR3: CASSKRGDTQYF. The CDR3 region has the DNA TGTGCCAGCTCTAAGAGAGGAGATACGCAGTATTTT.

A remark on this clonotype: This likely comes from a read error, as the CDR3 has no conserved phenylalanine or tryptophan at its end. The rearrangement uses TRBV6-5 and TRBJ2-7; TRBD1 agrees at 9 bases. Germline V gene sequence: CDR1 MNHEY, CDR2 SVGAGI. The CDR3 consists of 17 residues. V lost 1 base, J lost 1 base, and 8 bases stayed unmatched. CDR3: CASSYYGTGSVSYEQYL. CDR3 coding DNA: TGTGCCAGCAGTTACTACGGGACAGGGTCTGTATCCTACGAGCAGTACCTC.

V usage is TRBV9 and J usage is TRBJ1-1; maybe TRBD1 (5 bases). Trimming left V 4 bases short and J 11 bases short, with 27 bases between. The CDR3 runs to 16 residues. Germline V gene lookup returns CDR1 SGDLS and CDR2 YYNGEE. CDR3 in amino acids: CASSTDPNTGTRHAFF. The CDR3 DNA is TGTGCCAGCAGCACAGACCCCAATACAGGAACCAGGCACGCTTTCTTT.

The chain couples TRBV29-1 to TRBJ2-2; D is unclear. Looked up from germline, CDR1 is SQVTM and CDR2 is ANQGSEA. The CDR3 has 14 residues. Trimming left V 4 bases short and J 0 bases short, with 9 bases between. CDR3: CSVGVIANTGELFF. DNA of the CDR3: TGCAGCGTTGGGGTTATCGCGAACACCGGGGAGCTGTTTTTT.

This chain joins TRBV18 and TRBJ1-2; D is perhaps TRBD1 (5 bases). This CDR3 is built from 13 residues. Germline V gives CDR1 KGHSH, CDR2 LQKENI. V was clipped by 6 bases and J by 3 bases, with 11 bases between them. The CDR3 region is CASSEARDYGYTF. The DNA for the CDR3 is TGTGCCAGCTCGGAGGCCAGGGACTATGGCTACACCTTC.

This clonotype appeared a few times. The chain has TRBV5-5 and TRBJ1-2, with D unclear. The CDR3 consists of 14 residues. Trimming left V 0 bases short and J 4 bases short, with 10 bases between. From germline, CDR1 is SGHKS and CDR2 YYEKEE (reference sequence). This CDR3 reads CASSLGRKPYGYTF. The CDR3 DNA reads as TGTGCCAGCAGCTTGGGGAGAAAACCCTATGGCTACACCTTC.

The chain has TRBV2 and TRBJ1-2, with D possibly being TRBD1 (5 bases). V lost 4 bases and J lost 4, with 13 bases in between. The CDR3 loop spans 14 amino acids. Germline CDR1 SNHLY, CDR2 FYNNEI. The CDR3 coding sequence is TGTGCCAGCAGTGGGGCAGGGAGAGGCTATGGCTACACCTTC. Protein: CASSGAGRGYGYTF.

This clonotype appeared a few times. The V gene is TRBV20-1, the J gene TRBJ2-7; TRBD2 agrees at 11 bases. The ends lost 6 bases at V and 6 bases at J; junction bases unmatched: 10. The CDR3 has 14 residues. Germline V gene data show CDR1 as DFQATT and CDR2 as SNEGSKA (reference sequence). The CDR3 nucleotides read TGCAGTGCAAGGGGAACTAGCGGGGGCAGCGAGCAGTACTTC. Translation: CSARGTSGGSEQYF.